The clone carrying this T cell receptor (beta chain) has a handful of counts. Its antigen remains unknown. V was cut by 6 bases and J by 5 bases, with 22 bases left in between. The CDR3 is 16 amino acids. CDR1 is SGHTA, CDR2 FQGNSA, per germline. This entry belongs to a study of OX40 agonist ivuxolimab in advanced cancers. Study results and caveats: The expanded peripheral T cells' antigen specificity was not determined.

Sequencing used immunoSEQ multiplex PCR; TCRdb keeps in-frame clones, though not all of them. This sample has roughly 80,000 clones, with roughly 93% found just once. Material: CD4+ or CD8+ T cells sorted from blood, obtained in a trial of the OX40 agonist ivuxolimab. This sequence joins TRBV7-2 and TRBJ1-2; no definite D call. This TCR was recovered from an adult with an advanced solid tumor such as melanoma, head and neck, liver or kidney cancer. The chain's CDR3 is CASRSDILQVPYGYTF. The CDR3 DNA follows: TGTGCCAGCAGGAGCGACATCCTCCAGGTCCCTTATGGCTACACCTTC.